These 18 T cell receptor beta chains were all obtained from the same sample, sequenced in a study of cytomegalovirus exposure and HLA in healthy donors. The study ran its PCR with 60 Vbeta and 13 Jbeta primers. TCRdb's table, derived via immunoSEQ multiplex PCR, lists solely in-frame clones and lacks some. The sample includes about 140,000 clones, around 81% seen only once; the top ten take approximately 7%. Sequencing input: PBMCs. Receptor source: a man in his forties in good health and CMV-seropositive.

This rearrangement joins TRBV7-2 to TRBJ2-1; no clear D gene. Trimming removed 0 bases from V and 7 bases from J, with 7 bases in between. Germline loops: CDR1 SGHTA, CDR2 FQGNSA. The CDR3 extends over 13 amino acids. The CDR3 here is CASSLALLNEQFF. CDR3 bases: TGTGCCAGCAGCTTAGCGCTCCTAAATGAGCAGTTCTTC.

This clone was picked up a small number of times. The chain is built from TRBV27 and TRBJ1-6; D ambiguous. CDR3 length: 17 residues. V lost 4 bases and J lost 0, with 13 bases in between. Germline loops: CDR1 MNHEY, CDR2 SMNVEV (reference sequence). DNA for the CDR3: TGTGCCAGCAGTTCTACGAAGGCGGACTCCTATAATTCACCCCTCCACTTT. This codes for CASSSTKADSYNSPLHF.

This chain uses TRBV4-2 with TRBJ1-6, with 7 nucleotides matching TRBD1. J gave up 13 bases and V 0 bases, and 12 bases lay outside the gene matches. From germline, CDR1 is LGHNA and CDR2 YNFKEQ. The CDR3 is 16 amino acids. The CDR3 nucleotides read TGTGCCAGCAGCCAAGAGGGGACAGCCAGTATTGCCCCCCTCCACTTT. This sequence encodes CASSQEGTASIAPLHF.

CDR3 nucleotides: TGTGCCAGCAGCCAGGTTGCGTCCGCCCTGGGACAGGGGGCCTACGAGCAGTACTTC. Translation gives CASSQVASALGQGAYEQYF. This chain uses TRBV4-2 with TRBJ2-5, with 11 bases lining up with TRBD1. With the DNA end fitting TRBJ2-7 better, the J assignment may be wrong. Germline CDR1 is LGHNA and CDR2 is YNFKEQ. The CDR3 extends over 19 amino acids.

This chain uses TRBV4-2 with TRBJ2-1; the match to TRBD2 covers 9 bases. The CDR3 consists of 16 residues. V trimming: 1 base; J trimming: 3 bases; junction bases outside the gene matches: 4. CDR1 and CDR2 (germline): LGHNA, YNFKEQ. This chain's CDR3 is CASSQGASGVYNEQFF. In nucleotides, the CDR3 is TGTGCCAGCAGCCAAGGGGCTAGCGGGGTCTACAATGAGCAGTTCTTC.

The J gene is TRBJ2-3, the V gene TRBV9, with TRBD2 matching over 12 bases. The germline V gene has CDR1 SGDLS and CDR2 YYNGEE. This CDR3 spans 15 amino acids. V was clipped by 4 bases and J by 6 bases; unmatched bases: 6. CDR3 sequence reads: CASSTRLAGADTQYF. The CDR3 nucleotides read TGTGCCAGCAGCACCCGACTAGCGGGGGCGGATACGCAGTATTTT.

The chain recombines TRBV4-1 with TRBJ1-2, with TRBD1 matching over 7 bases. Germline values: CDR1 MGHRA, CDR2 YSYEKL. This CDR3 has 16 residues. The ends lost 3 bases at V and 2 bases at J; junction bases unmatched: 9. Here the CDR3 reads CASSQADRVGNYGYTF. The CDR3 nucleotides read TGCGCCAGCAGCCAGGCAGACAGGGTGGGGAACTATGGCTACACCTTC.

The chain links TRBV28 to TRBJ2-7; weak D call: TRBD1 (6 bases). Trimming shortened V by 6 bases and J by 1 base, and 13 bases separated the two germline ends. The CDR3 consists of 14 residues. CDR1 is MDHEN and CDR2 is SYDVKM in the germline V gene. CDR3 sequence: CASRFRDTSYEQYF. In nucleotides, the CDR3 is TGTGCCAGCAGATTCCGGGACACTTCCTACGAGCAGTACTTC.

The chain links TRBV6-1 to TRBJ1-1, with D possibly matching TRBD1 (6 bases). The CDR3 extends over 15 amino acids. The V and J ends lost 0 bases and 4 bases respectively, with 12 bases between them. Germline CDR1 reads MNHNS; CDR2 reads SASEGT. As DNA, the CDR3 is TGTGCCAGCAGTGAAGCGTCAGGGGTGGGCACTGAAGCTTTCTTT. Protein product: CASSEASGVGTEAFF.

V gene TRBV19 combines with J gene TRBJ1-4; 7 nucleotides match TRBD1. The V segment lost 9 bases and the J segment 14 bases; nucleotides outside the gene matches: 18. The germline gives CDR1 LNHDA, CDR2 SQIVND (reference sequence). The length of the CDR3 is 14 residues. In DNA form, the CDR3 reads TGTGCCAGCACCCCGACAGGGATTATCCGAGGCCTGTTTTTT. Encoded protein: CASTPTGIIRGLFF. The full variable domain, rest sourced from reference TRBV19 and TRBJ1-4, is DGGITQSPKYLFRKEGQNVTLSCEQNLNHDAMYWYRQDPGQGLRLIYYSQIVNDFQKGDIAEGYSVSREKKESFPLTVTSAQKNPTAFYLCASTPTGIIRGLFFGSGTQLSVL.

The chain employs TRBV28 and TRBJ2-7, with 8 bases that match TRBD1. Trimming cost V 5 bases and J 3 bases; bases outside gene matches: 6. CDR1 is MDHEN, CDR2 SYDVKM, per germline. The CDR3 runs to 14 residues. CDR3 bases: TGTGCCAGCAGTAAGACAGGGGCCCTCTACGAGCAGTACTTC. The encoded protein is CASSKTGALYEQYF.

The chain employs TRBV5-1 and TRBJ1-1, with 7 bases aligning to TRBD1. CDR1 and CDR2 from the germline V gene are SGHRS and YFSETQ. With 1 base clipped from V and 4 bases from J, the junction kept 4 bases outside the gene matches. CDR3 length: 14 amino acids. The CDR3 bases are TGCGCCAGCAGCTTGAAGGGGGCCAGCACTGAAGCTTTCTTT. Protein: CASSLKGASTEAFF.

This clone was found once. DNA for the CDR3: TGCGCCAGCACCCTCTCGGGACAATTTAACACTGAAGCTTTCTTT. The encoded protein is CASTLSGQFNTEAFF. The gene calls are TRBV5-1 and TRBJ1-1, with D perhaps TRBD1 (6 bases). The CDR3 sequence is 15 residues long. CDR1 is SGHRS and CDR2 is YFSETQ in the germline V gene. Trimming removed 6 bases at V and 2 bases at J, with 17 bases between.

The chain couples TRBV5-1 to TRBJ1-2; tentative D call: TRBD1 (5 bases). The CDR3 has 16 residues. CDR1 and CDR2 from the germline V gene are SGHRS and YFSETQ. V lost 4 bases to trimming and J lost 0 bases, with 16 bases between them. The CDR3: CASSIGAGTANYGYTF. The CDR3 DNA sequence: TGCGCCAGCAGCATCGGGGCGGGAACTGCTAACTATGGCTACACCTTC.

V usage is TRBV7-8 and J usage is TRBJ1-5; 7 nucleotides match TRBD1. Germline CDR1 SGHVS, CDR2 FQNEAQ. This CDR3 is 17 amino acids long. The ends lost 1 base at V and 6 bases at J; junction bases unmatched: 12. As DNA, the CDR3 is TGTGCCAGCAGCTTAGGGGGGATAACAGGGGTTGGTCAGCCCCAGCATTTT. Translation gives CASSLGGITGVGQPQHF.

The chain couples TRBV29-1 to TRBJ1-2; D is perhaps TRBD1 (6 bases). Germline-derived CDR1 and CDR2 are SQVTM and ANQGSEA. The CDR3 runs to 16 residues. V shed 0 bases and J shed 7 bases, with 21 bases lying between them. CDR3 region: CSVEDPRRGFISGYTF. The CDR3 nucleotides are TGCAGCGTTGAAGATCCTCGCAGGGGTTTTATTTCTGGCTACACCTTC. Supplemented by reference TRBV29-1 and TRBJ1-2, the full variable domain reads SAVISQKPSRDICQRGTSLTIQCQVDSQVTMMFWYRQQPGQSLTLIATANQGSEATYESGFVIDKFPISRPNLTFSTLTVSNMSPEDSSIYLCSVEDPRRGFISGYTFGSGTRLTVV.

This rearrangement joins TRBV27 to TRBJ2-5; 9 bases are a match to TRBD1. Trimming removed 6 bases from V and 5 bases from J; junction bases left unmatched: 10. The germline V gene has CDR1 MNHEY and CDR2 SMNVEV (reference sequence). CDR3 length equals 15 residues. The CDR3 DNA is TGTGCCAGCAGCCCGGACAGGGGATTTGTGGAGACCCAGTACTTC. Its translation is CASSPDRGFVETQYF.

This chain connects TRBV15 to TRBJ2-1; 10 bases fit TRBD2. This CDR3 is 16 amino acids long. Trimming cost V 0 bases and J 4 bases; bases outside gene matches: 3. Per germline, CDR1 LNHNV and CDR2 YYDKDF (reference sequence). The CDR3 DNA sequence: TGTGCCACCAGCAGAGACCTAGCGGGGGCATACAATGAGCAGTTCTTC. It translates to CATSRDLAGAYNEQFF.